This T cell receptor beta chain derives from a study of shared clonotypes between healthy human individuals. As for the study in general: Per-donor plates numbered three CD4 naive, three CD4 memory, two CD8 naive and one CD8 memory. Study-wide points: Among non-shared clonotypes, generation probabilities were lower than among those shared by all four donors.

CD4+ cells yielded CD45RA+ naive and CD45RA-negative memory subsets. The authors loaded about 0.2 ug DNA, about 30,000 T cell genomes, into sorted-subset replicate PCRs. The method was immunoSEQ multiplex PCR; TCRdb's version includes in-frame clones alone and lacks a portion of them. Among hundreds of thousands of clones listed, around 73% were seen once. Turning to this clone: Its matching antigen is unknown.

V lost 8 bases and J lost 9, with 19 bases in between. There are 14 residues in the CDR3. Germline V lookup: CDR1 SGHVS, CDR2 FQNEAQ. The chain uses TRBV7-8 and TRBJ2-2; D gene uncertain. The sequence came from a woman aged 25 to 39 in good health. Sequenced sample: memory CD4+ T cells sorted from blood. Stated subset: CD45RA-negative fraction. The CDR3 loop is CASLPPAASRELFF. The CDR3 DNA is TGTGCCAGCTTGCCGCCAGCTGCGAGTAGGGAGCTGTTTTTT.